What follows is one TCR beta chain and its context. Its target is unknown. This sample is part of a study of OX40 agonist ivuxolimab in advanced cancers. Study at large: All patients had ivuxolimab intravenously every 2 weeks at 0.01 to 10 mg/kg. From roughly 20 to 85 years was the age range, with a mean of approximately 63 years, and around 83% were male. Broader study findings: No antigen was identified for the clonally expanded peripheral T cells.

CDR1 is SGHRS and CDR2 is YFSETQ in the germline V gene. The V segment lost 4 bases and the J segment 5 bases; nucleotides outside the gene matches: 3. The CDR3 totals 15 residues. Assay used: immunoSEQ multiplex PCR; TCRdb lists only in-frame clones, some missing. The sample contains fewer than 80,000 clones, around 85% of which appear only once. The chain is built from TRBV5-1 and TRBJ2-3, with 14 bases matching TRBD2. The TCR was taken from an adult with an advanced solid tumor such as melanoma, head and neck, liver or kidney cancer. This sample comprised CD4+ or CD8+ T cells sorted from blood, obtained in a trial of the OX40 agonist ivuxolimab. The CDR3 coding sequence is TGCGCCAGCAGCGCGGGACTAGCGGGAGTAGATACGCAGTATTTT. It yields the protein CASSAGLAGVDTQYF. The full variable domain, completed using reference TRBV5-1 and TRBJ2-3, is KAGVTQTPRYLIKTRGQQVTLSCSPISGHRSVSWYQQTPGQGLQFLFEYFSETQRNKGNFPGRFSGRQFSNSRSEMNVSTLELGDSALYLCASSAGLAGVDTQYFGPGTRLTVL.